This TCR beta chain was identified in a study of CD8+ T cells in alopecia areata. Study at large: Treated patients took oral tofacitinib at 5 to 10 mg twice daily.

Overall study findings and caveats: When scalp samples are sequenced, resident alphabeta T cells of normal skin are also captured. Clonality exceeded that of normal scalp in lesional scalp, most notably in alopecia totalis/universalis.

About this clone: Its antigen is as yet unknown.

The germline CDR1 and CDR2 sequences are SQVTM and ANQGSEA. V was cut by 0 bases and J by 4 bases, with 21 bases left in between. The CDR3 contains 17 residues. Researchers took lesional scalp punch biopsies and peripheral blood from people who were alopecia areata patients. It was cDNA, reverse transcribed from extracted RNA, that served as the sequencing template. The repertoire was sequenced with immunoSEQ multiplex PCR; TCRdb's copy has only in-frame clones and lacks some. The sample holds 100,000 to 150,000 clones, 49% seen once. The rearrangement joins TRBV29-1 to TRBJ1-2; D call uncertain. Sequencing was performed on CD8+ T cells sorted from blood, taken at week 0. This receptor was taken from a human donor with alopecia areata. The CDR3 sequence is CSVEDLSEVHIPYGYTF. The CDR3 region has the DNA TGCAGCGTTGAAGATCTTAGTGAGGTTCACATCCCCTATGGCTACACCTTC.